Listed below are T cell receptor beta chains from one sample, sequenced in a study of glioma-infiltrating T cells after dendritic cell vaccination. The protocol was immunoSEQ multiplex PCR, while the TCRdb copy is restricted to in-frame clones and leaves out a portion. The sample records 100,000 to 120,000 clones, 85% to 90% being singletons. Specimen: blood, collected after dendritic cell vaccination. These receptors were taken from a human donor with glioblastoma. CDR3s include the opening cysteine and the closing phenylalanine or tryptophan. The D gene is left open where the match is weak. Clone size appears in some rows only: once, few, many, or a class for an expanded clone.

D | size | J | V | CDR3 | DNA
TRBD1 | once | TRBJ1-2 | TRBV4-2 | CASSHGDRTNYGYTF | TGTGCCAGCAGCCACGGGGACAGGACTAACTATGGCTACACCTTC
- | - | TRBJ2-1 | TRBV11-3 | CASTSGRGDEQFF | TGTGCCAGCACCTCCGGGCGCGGGGATGAGCAGTTCTTC
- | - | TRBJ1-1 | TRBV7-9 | CASSLGGQALFTEAFF | TGTGCCAGCAGCTTAGGAGGGCAGGCCTTATTCACTGAAGCTTTCTTT
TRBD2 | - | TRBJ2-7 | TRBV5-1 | CASSLGLRTSGIHEQYF | TGCGCCAGCAGCTTGGGGTTGAGGACTAGCGGGATCCACGAGCAGTACTTC
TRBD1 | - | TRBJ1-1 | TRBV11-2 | CASSLGGQGAKVTEAFF | TGTGCCAGCAGCTTAGGGGGACAGGGGGCTAAGGTCACTGAAGCTTTCTTT
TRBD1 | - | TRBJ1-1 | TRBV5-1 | CASSGGTGGFTEAFF | TGCGCCAGCAGCGGGGGGACAGGGGGCTTCACTGAAGCTTTCTTT
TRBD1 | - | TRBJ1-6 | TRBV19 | CASSAGQGNSPLHF | TGTGCCAGTAGTGCGGGACAGGGTAATTCACCCCTCCACTTT
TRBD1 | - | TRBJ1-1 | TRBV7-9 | CASSLAGGVTEAFF | TGTGCCAGCAGCTTAGCAGGGGGCGTCACTGAAGCTTTCTTT
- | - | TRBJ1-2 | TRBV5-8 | CASSWGGTHYGYTF | TGTGCCAGCAGCTGGGGGGGGACCCACTATGGCTACACCTTC
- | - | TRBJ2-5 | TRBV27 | CASSLSPSLAQETQYF | TGTGCCAGCAGTTTATCGCCGAGTCTAGCACAAGAGACCCAGTACTTC
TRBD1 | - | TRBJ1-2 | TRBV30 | CAWRGQLVGGYTF | TGTGCCTGGAGGGGACAGTTGGTTGGTGGCTACACCTTC
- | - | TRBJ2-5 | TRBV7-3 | CASSATQGPLETQYF | TGTGCCAGCAGCGCTACTCAGGGGCCGTTAGAGACCCAGTACTTC
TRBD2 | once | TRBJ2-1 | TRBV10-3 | CAISLLAGGYNEQFF | TGTGCCATCAGCCTACTAGCGGGAGGATACAATGAGCAGTTCTTC
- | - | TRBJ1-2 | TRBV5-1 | CASSSTPVESLNYGYTF | TGCGCCAGCAGCTCCACCCCGGTAGAGTCTCTTAACTATGGCTACACCTTC
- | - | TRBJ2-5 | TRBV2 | CASSEGSLYQETQYF | TGTGCCAGCAGTGAAGGATCACTGTACCAAGAGACCCAGTACTTC
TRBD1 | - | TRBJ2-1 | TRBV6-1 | CASSEEGTGYYNEQFF | TGTGCCAGCAGTGAAGAGGGGACAGGGTATTACAATGAGCAGTTCTTC
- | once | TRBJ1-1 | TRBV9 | CASSATGNTEAFF | TGTGCCAGCAGCGCGACAGGGAACACTGAAGCTTTCTTT
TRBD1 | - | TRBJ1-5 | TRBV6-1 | CASTQQGANQPQHF | TGTGCCAGCACCCAACAGGGGGCTAATCAGCCCCAGCATTTT
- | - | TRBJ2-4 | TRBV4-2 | CASSQGTVTKAKNIQYF | TGTGCCAGCAGCCAAGGGACAGTCACTAAAGCCAAAAACATTCAGTACTTC
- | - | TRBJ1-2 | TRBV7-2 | CASSLGQGLNYGYTF | TGTGCCAGCAGCTTAGGGCAGGGACTTAACTATGGCTACACCTTC
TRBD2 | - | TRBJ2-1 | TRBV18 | CASSPGSGGYNEQFF | TGTGCCAGCTCACCCGGTAGCGGGGGTTACAATGAGCAGTTCTTC
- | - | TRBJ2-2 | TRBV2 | CASSDDRPPHGELFF | TGTGCCAGCAGTGATGACAGGCCCCCCCACGGGGAGCTGTTTTTT
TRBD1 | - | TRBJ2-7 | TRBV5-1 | CASSRQGNYEQYF | TGCGCCAGCAGCAGACAGGGGAACTACGAGCAGTACTTC
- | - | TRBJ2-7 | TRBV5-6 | CASSLGQSSYEQYF | TGTGCCAGCAGCTTGGGACAGAGCTCCTACGAGCAGTACTTC
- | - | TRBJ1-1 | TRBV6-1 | CASSMNTEAFF | TGTGCCAGCAGCATGAACACTGAAGCTTTCTTT
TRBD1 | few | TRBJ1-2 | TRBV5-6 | CASRWTGEGYTF | TGTGCCAGCAGGTGGACAGGGGAGGGCTACACCTTC
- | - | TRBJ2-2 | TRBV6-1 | CASSVLEAELTGELFF | TGTGCCAGCAGTGTCCTAGAAGCGGAGCTCACCGGGGAGCTGTTTTTT
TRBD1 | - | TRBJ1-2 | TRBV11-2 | CASSLATGENYGYTF | TGTGCCAGCAGCTTAGCCACAGGGGAGAACTATGGCTACACCTTC
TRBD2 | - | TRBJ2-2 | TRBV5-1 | CASSTGTSGSNTGELFF | TGCGCCAGCAGCACAGGGACTAGCGGGTCGAACACCGGGGAGCTGTTTTTT
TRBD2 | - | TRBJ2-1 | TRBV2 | CASSVIRGGNNEQFF | TGTGCCAGCAGTGTAATACGGGGGGGCAACAATGAGCAGTTCTTC
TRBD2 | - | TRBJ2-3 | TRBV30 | CAWSRLAGGDDTQYF | TGTGCCTGGAGCAGGCTAGCGGGAGGGGACGATACGCAGTATTTT
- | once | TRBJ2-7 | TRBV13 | CASSLGLYEQYF | TGTGCCAGCAGCTTAGGGCTATACGAGCAGTACTTC
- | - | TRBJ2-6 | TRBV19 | CASSIAYGGSAGANVLTF | TGTGCCAGTAGTATAGCGTACGGGGGTTCGGCGGGGGCCAACGTCCTGACTTTC
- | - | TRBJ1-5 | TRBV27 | CASSPRADSSNQPQHF | TGTGCCAGCAGTCCAAGGGCCGACAGCAGCAATCAGCCCCAGCATTTT
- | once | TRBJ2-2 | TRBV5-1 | CASSLVRDTGELFF | TGCGCCAGCAGCTTGGTCCGGGACACCGGGGAGCTGTTTTTT
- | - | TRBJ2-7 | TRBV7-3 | CASSLGGGAYEQYF | TGTGCCAGCAGTTTAGGGGGGGGCGCCTACGAGCAGTACTTC
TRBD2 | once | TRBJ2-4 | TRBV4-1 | CASSQEDGGTIQYF | TGCGCCAGCAGCCAAGAGGACGGGGGGACCATTCAGTACTTC
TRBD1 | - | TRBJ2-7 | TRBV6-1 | CASSLDRRIHEQYF | TGTGCCAGCAGTTTGGACAGGCGAATCCACGAGCAGTACTTC
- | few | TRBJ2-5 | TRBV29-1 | CSAAARQETQYF | TGCAGCGCTGCGGCACGACAAGAGACCCAGTACTTC
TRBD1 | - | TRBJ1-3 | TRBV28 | CASSMTGAGNTIYF | TGTGCCAGCAGTATGACAGGGGCGGGAAACACCATATATTTT
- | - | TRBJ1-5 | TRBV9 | CASSVELRGHLSNQPQHF | TGTGCCAGCAGCGTAGAGTTAAGGGGACACCTAAGCAATCAGCCCCAGCATTTT
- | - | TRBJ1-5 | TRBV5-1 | CASSPGAGSGNQPQHF | TGCGCCAGCAGCCCGGGAGCGGGGAGCGGCAATCAGCCCCAGCATTTT
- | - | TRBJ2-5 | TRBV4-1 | CASSQELQGGETQYF | TGCGCCAGCAGCCAAGAATTACAGGGTGGGGAGACCCAGTACTTC
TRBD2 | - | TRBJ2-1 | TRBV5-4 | CASSLAAGGRNEQFF | TGTGCCAGCAGCTTGGCAGCGGGAGGGAGGAATGAGCAGTTCTTC
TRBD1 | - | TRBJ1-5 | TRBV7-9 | CASSLGTGVNQPQHF | TGTGCCAGCAGCCTCGGGACAGGGGTCAATCAGCCCCAGCATTTT
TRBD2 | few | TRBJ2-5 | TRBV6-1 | CASSGLAGAQETQYF | TGTGCCAGCAGTGGACTAGCGGGGGCCCAAGAGACCCAGTACTTC
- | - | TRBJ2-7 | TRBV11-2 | CASSLGQNYEQYF | TGTGCCAGCAGCTTAGGACAGAACTACGAGCAGTACTTC
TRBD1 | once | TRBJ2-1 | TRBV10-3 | CAISDPGQLFF | TGTGCCATCAGTGATCCGGGACAGTTGTTCTTC
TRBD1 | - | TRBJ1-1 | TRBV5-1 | CASSPTGVNTEAFF | TGCGCCAGCAGCCCTACAGGGGTGAACACTGAAGCTTTCTTT
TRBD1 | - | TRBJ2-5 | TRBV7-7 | CASSLGGGQGGGETQYF | TGTGCTAGCAGCTTAGGCGGGGGACAGGGAGGGGGAGAGACCCAGTACTTC
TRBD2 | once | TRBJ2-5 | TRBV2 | CASRAPGLAGPQYF | TGTGCCAGCAGAGCTCCGGGACTAGCGGGGCCCCAGTACTTC
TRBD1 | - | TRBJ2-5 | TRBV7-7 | CASSVTGGGFETQYF | TGTGCTAGCAGTGTGACAGGGGGCGGTTTCGAGACCCAGTACTTC
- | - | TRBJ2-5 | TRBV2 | CASRAGTRVIETQYF | TGTGCCAGCAGGGCCGGGACACGGGTTATTGAGACCCAGTACTTC
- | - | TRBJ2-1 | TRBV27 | CASSLRGIEQFF | TGTGCCAGCAGTTTAAGGGGAATTGAGCAGTTCTTC